The following is a T cell receptor beta chain sequence with its context. Data came from immunoSEQ multiplex PCR; TCRdb stores just in-frame clones and leaves some out. The sample consists of around 200,000 clones, around 80% of them appearing once. The data originate from a study of blood T cell repertoires in COVID-19. Study-level background: The analysed material was cDNA or gDNA that came from T cells, B-cell-depleted T cells, or PBMCs.

Trimming stripped 1 base from V and 11 bases from J, with 21 bases between. From germline, CDR1 is SGHTA and CDR2 FQGTGA. CDR3 length: 17 amino acids. The sequenced material came from peripheral blood. V gene TRBV7-3 combines with J gene TRBJ1-6; D is uncertain. This TCR was recovered from a man in his forties with active or convalescent COVID-19. CDR3 nucleotide sequence: TGTGCCAGCAGCTTAAATCCAGCGGAGGAGCAGCGGGCACCCCTCCACTTT. Translating it yields CASSLNPAEEQRAPLHF.